This T cell receptor beta chain was profiled in a study of memory CD4+ T cells and cytomegalovirus serostatus. Turning to the study itself: Donors were healthy Belgian adults, several CMV seropositive and fewer than 30 seronegative.

The sort gate was single viable CD3+CD4+CD8-CD45RO+ cells for memory CD4+ T cells. After thawing, CD4+ T cells were positively selected. Regarding this clone: Its target is not known.

Libraries were prepared by immunoSEQ multiplex PCR; TCRdb keeps only in-frame clonotypes and omits some of them. The table includes about 61,000 clones, approximately 78% detected once. Germline V gives CDR1 SGHDN, CDR2 FVKESK. The CDR3 loop spans 14 amino acids. V lost 5 bases to trimming and J lost 5 bases, with 15 bases between them. Study-wide points: The CMV-associated TCR signature appears largely within the CD4+ memory repertoire. About two fifths of the roughly 150 known CMV-associated TCRbeta sequences appeared in CD4+ memory.

This chain connects TRBV14 to TRBJ2-5; TRBD2 might be the D (5 bases). The source is an adult in good health and CMV-seronegative. Sequencing was done on a sample of memory CD4+ T cells from blood. The CDR3 here is CASSGIGRGETQYF. CDR3 DNA sequence: TGTGCCAGCAGCGGGATCGGACGGGGTGAGACCCAGTACTTC.